Listed below are T cell receptor beta chains from one sample, sequenced in a study of somatic mutations in cytotoxic T cells in rheumatoid arthritis. Using immunoSEQ multiplex PCR, the repertoire was profiled, and TCRdb retains in-frame clones only, with some absent. The sample gives 12,000 or so clones, 70% to 80% of which show up once; roughly an eighth is in the top ten. The sequenced material came from CD8+ T cells sorted from blood. The receptors come from a middle-aged man in good health. Each CDR3 is given with its conserved first and last residue. A D gene is named only where the DNA matches it firmly.

d_call: TRBD1
v_call: TRBV5-6
cdr3_aa: CASSFPPGTGGRGYTF

d_call: TRBD1
v_call: TRBV5-6
cdr3_aa: CASSIGQGAHSPLHF

d_call: .
v_call: TRBV7-8
cdr3_aa: CASSRQPDRKETQYF

d_call: TRBD2
v_call: TRBV10-3
cdr3_aa: CAISVGLAGGPSYNEQFF

d_call: .
v_call: TRBV5-1
cdr3_aa: CASSLGKGNTEAFF

d_call: .
v_call: TRBV6-1
cdr3_aa: CASSELAGGQETQYF

d_call: .
v_call: TRBV6-5
cdr3_aa: CASSHMAGDTDTQYF

d_call: TRBD1
v_call: TRBV18
cdr3_aa: CASSPRDREYNEQFF

d_call: TRBD2
v_call: TRBV5-1
cdr3_aa: CASSLGTSGRYEQYF

d_call: .
v_call: TRBV28
cdr3_aa: CASSSATEAFF

d_call: .
v_call: TRBV2
cdr3_aa: CASQVWKTSTDTQYF

d_call: .
v_call: TRBV7-9
cdr3_aa: CASSLASVGGNTEAFF

d_call: TRBD2
v_call: TRBV6-5
cdr3_aa: CASSGLAGGPDTQYF

d_call: .
v_call: TRBV13
cdr3_aa: CASNLGNTEAFF

d_call: TRBD1
v_call: TRBV9
cdr3_aa: CASSATGGPVYGSYGYTF